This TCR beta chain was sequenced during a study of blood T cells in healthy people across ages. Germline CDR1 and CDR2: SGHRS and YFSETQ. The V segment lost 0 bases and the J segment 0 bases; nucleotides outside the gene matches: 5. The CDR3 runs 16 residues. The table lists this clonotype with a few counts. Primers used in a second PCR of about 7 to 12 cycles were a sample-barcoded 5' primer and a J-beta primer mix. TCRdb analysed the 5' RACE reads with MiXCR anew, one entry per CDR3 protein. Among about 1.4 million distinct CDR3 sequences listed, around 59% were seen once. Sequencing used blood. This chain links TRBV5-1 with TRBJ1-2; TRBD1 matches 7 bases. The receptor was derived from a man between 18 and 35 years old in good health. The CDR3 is CASSLGDSRSNYGYTF. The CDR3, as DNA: TGCGCCAGCAGCTTGGGGGACAGCCGCTCTAACTATGGCTACACCTTC.